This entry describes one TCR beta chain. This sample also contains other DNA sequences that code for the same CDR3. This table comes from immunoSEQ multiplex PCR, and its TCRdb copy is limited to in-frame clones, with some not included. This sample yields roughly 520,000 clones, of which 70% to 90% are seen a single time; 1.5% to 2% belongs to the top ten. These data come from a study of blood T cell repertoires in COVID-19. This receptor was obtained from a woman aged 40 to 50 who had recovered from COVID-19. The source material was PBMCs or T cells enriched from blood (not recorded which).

Written as DNA, the CDR3 is TGTGCCAGCAGTCCCCGGACAGGTTCCTACGAGCAGTACTTC. It yields the protein CASSPRTGSYEQYF. The chain combines TRBV27 with TRBJ2-7, with 7 bases fitting TRBD1. The CDR3 covers 14 residues. The J segment lost 1 base and the V segment lost 5 bases, leaving 5 bases of the junction unmatched. Germline V lookup: CDR1 MNHEY, CDR2 SMNVEV (reference sequence).